This T cell receptor beta chain was captured in a study of T cell changes during pregnancy in multiple sclerosis. The data were produced by immunoSEQ multiplex PCR, yet TCRdb's version contains in-frame clones alone and is incomplete. Among about 40,000 clones listed, around 90% were seen once. Germline values: CDR1 MDHEN, CDR2 SYDVKM. The CDR3 runs 13 residues. V was pared by 10 bases and J by 2 bases, with 7 bases of the junction left unmatched. The sample here was CD8+ T cells from peripheral blood mononuclear cells, taken before pregnancy. The clonotype comes from a female donor with multiple sclerosis, enrolled in a pregnancy study. The gene calls are TRBV28 and TRBJ2-7, with 8 bases lining up with TRBD2. The CDR3 DNA follows: TGTGCCACCGCGGGAGGCTACACCTACGAGCAGTACTTC. It specifies CATAGGYTYEQYF.